This T cell receptor beta chain is from a study of cytomegalovirus exposure and HLA in healthy donors. Use of 60 Vbeta and 13 Jbeta primers characterized the PCR. Profiled with immunoSEQ multiplex PCR; TCRdb holds only in-frame clones, not every one. The table has fewer than 200,000 clones, roughly 80% seen once. This clone was found many times. Its target is unknown. Study results and limitations: Productive status was seen about 87% or about 30% of the time for most TCR beta V segments in an earlier analysis. The likely explanation for a cluster of highly shared sequence variants was sequencing artifact.

From germline, CDR1 is MNHNY and CDR2 SVGAGI (reference sequence). Trimming removed 6 bases from V and 3 bases from J; junction bases left unmatched: 9. The CDR3 extends over 15 amino acids. This clonotype was sampled from a female donor in good health and CMV-seronegative. This sequence joins TRBV6-6 and TRBJ2-7; 9 nucleotides align to TRBD1. The sequenced sample consisted of PBMCs. This CDR3 is CASREGGQGHYEQYF. CDR3 DNA: TGTGCCAGCAGAGAGGGGGGACAGGGACACTACGAGCAGTACTTC.